The entry that follows covers one T cell receptor (beta chain) sequence. The antigen is unknown. The sample is drawn from a study of beta chain features in type 1 diabetes. The isolated RNA, all of it, was reverse transcribed, so expressed TCRB transcripts were what got sequenced. The table came from immunoSEQ multiplex PCR; TCRdb's copy has only in-frame clones and leaves some out. Here the sample spans 15,000 to 20,000 clones, 50% being singletons. Notes on the study in general: Amplification by PCR could prefer shorter templates, with the same effect in patients and controls.

The TCR comes from a man younger than 35 in good health. Sequences were obtained from stem cell memory CD4+ T cells from blood.

Here the CDR3 reads CASSQGSAANTGELFF. In DNA, the CDR3 is TGCGCCAGCAGCCAAGGATCGGCGGCGAACACCGGGGAGCTGTTTTTT. The V gene is TRBV4-3, the J gene TRBJ2-2; D remains ambiguous. CDR1 and CDR2 (germline): LGHNA, YSLEER. The CDR3 is made up of 16 amino acids. Between the trimmed V and J ends, which lost 1 base and 0 bases, there was a span of 9 bases.